Listed below are T cell receptor beta chains from one sample, sequenced in a study of blood T cells in healthy people across ages. TCRdb reanalysed the 5' RACE reads using MiXCR and keeps one entry per CDR3 protein. This table holds 730,000 or so distinct CDR3 sequences, roughly 41% found once. The sample consisted of blood. These receptors were taken from a man older than 75 in good health. The conserved cysteine and the conserved F or W are not part of the CDR3 here. Fields, in order: CDR3 protein, D gene, V gene, J gene, clone size. D genes are given only for firm matches. Clone size is stated in some rows and not others, as once, few, many or a class when expanded.

ASSLVGWDNEQF,-,TRBV3-1,TRBJ2-1,-
ASISSREQY,-,TRBV5-1,TRBJ2-4,-
ATSRDKSGDTQY,-,TRBV15,TRBJ2-3,-
ASSESGTGAYEQY,TRBD1,TRBV19,TRBJ2-7,few
ASFIRGSDTQY,-,TRBV5-1,TRBJ2-3,-
ASSLGGSLTDTQY,TRBD2,TRBV7-8,TRBJ2-3,medium-sized
ATNPQGPYEQY,-,TRBV6-1,TRBJ2-7,-
ASSSGGSEQF,TRBD1,TRBV7-2,TRBJ2-1,-
ASSYPGLALTQETQY,TRBD2,TRBV6-2/TRBV6-3,-,-
ASSLANVGLYGYT,-,TRBV7-9,TRBJ1-2,-
SATYNEQF,-,TRBV20-1,TRBJ2-1,many
ASIRTGGLSYEQY,TRBD1,TRBV27,TRBJ2-7,few
AISEGTGMYEQF,TRBD1,TRBV10-3,TRBJ2-1,-
ASSTDTMQF,-,TRBV6-2/TRBV6-3,TRBJ2-1,-
ASSITPETQY,-,TRBV27,TRBJ2-5,-
ASSQDVSPGELF,-,TRBV4-2,TRBJ2-2,-
ASTRTGLSYGEQF,TRBD1,TRBV6-5,-,few